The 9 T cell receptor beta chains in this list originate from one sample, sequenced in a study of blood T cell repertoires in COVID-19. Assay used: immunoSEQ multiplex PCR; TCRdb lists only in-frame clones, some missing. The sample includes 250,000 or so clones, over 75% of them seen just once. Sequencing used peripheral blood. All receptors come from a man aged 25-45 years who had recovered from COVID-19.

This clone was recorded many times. The CDR3 region has the DNA TGCGCCAGCAGCTTTGCGACTCCCTGGCCACAGCAGTACGTC. Translated: CASSFATPWPQQYV. The gene calls are TRBV5-1 and TRBJ2-7, with D unresolved. The germline CDR1 and CDR2 sequences are SGHRS and YFSETQ. Between the trimmed V and J ends, which lost 2 bases and 8 bases, there was a span of 17 bases. The CDR3 loop spans 14 amino acids.

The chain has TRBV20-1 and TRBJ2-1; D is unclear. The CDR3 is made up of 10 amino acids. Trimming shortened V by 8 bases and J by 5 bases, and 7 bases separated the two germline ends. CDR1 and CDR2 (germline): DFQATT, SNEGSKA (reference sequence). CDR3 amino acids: CSNINNEQFF. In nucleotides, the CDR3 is TGCAGTAACATAAACAATGAGCAGTTCTTC.

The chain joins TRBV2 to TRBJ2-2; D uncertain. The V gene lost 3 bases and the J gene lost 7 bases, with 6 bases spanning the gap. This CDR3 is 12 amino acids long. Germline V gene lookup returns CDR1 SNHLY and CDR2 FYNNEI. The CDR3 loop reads CASSDLYGELFF. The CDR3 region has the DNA TGTGCCAGCAGTGACCTGTACGGGGAGCTGTTTTTT.

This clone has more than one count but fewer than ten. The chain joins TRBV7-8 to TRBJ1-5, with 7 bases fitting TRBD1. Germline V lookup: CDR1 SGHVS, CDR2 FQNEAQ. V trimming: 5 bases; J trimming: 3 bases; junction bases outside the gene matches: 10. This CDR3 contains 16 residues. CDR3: CASSQLAGTDNQPQHF. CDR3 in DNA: TGTGCCAGCAGCCAATTAGCCGGGACAGACAATCAGCCCCAGCATTTT.

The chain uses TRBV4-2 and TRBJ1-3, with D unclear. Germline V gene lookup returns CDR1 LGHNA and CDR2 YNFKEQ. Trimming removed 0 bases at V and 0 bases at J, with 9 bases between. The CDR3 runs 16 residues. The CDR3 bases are TGTGCCAGCAGCCAAGATAAGGACTTCTCTGGAAACACCATATATTTT. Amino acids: CASSQDKDFSGNTIYF.

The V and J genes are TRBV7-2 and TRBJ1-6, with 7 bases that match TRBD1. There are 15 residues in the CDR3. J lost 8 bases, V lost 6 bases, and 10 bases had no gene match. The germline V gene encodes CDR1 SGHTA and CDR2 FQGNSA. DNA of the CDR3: TGTGCCAGCAGAGCCCGGGACAGCGGAGATTCACCCCTCCACTTT. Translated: CASRARDSGDSPLHF.

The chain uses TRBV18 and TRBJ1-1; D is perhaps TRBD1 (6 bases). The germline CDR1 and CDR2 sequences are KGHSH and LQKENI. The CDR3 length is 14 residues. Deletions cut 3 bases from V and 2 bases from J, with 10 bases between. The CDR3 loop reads CASSPRGTNTEAFF. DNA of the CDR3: TGTGCCAGCTCACCGCGTGGGACAAACACTGAAGCTTTCTTT.

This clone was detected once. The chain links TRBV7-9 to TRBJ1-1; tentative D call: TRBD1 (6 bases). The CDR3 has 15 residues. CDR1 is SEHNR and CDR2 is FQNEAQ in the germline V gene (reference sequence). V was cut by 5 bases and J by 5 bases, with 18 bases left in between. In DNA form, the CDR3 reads TGTGCCAGCAGCCCCACGGGGGGGGCGCGGACTGAAGCTTTCTTT. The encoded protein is CASSPTGGARTEAFF.

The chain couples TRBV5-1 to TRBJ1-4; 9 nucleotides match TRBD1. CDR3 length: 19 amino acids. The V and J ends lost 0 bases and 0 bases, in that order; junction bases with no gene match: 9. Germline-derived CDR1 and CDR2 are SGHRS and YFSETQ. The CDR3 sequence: CASSLDPTGGLATNEKLFF. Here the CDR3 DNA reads TGCGCCAGCAGCTTGGATCCGACAGGGGGACTTGCAACTAATGAAAAACTGTTTTTT.